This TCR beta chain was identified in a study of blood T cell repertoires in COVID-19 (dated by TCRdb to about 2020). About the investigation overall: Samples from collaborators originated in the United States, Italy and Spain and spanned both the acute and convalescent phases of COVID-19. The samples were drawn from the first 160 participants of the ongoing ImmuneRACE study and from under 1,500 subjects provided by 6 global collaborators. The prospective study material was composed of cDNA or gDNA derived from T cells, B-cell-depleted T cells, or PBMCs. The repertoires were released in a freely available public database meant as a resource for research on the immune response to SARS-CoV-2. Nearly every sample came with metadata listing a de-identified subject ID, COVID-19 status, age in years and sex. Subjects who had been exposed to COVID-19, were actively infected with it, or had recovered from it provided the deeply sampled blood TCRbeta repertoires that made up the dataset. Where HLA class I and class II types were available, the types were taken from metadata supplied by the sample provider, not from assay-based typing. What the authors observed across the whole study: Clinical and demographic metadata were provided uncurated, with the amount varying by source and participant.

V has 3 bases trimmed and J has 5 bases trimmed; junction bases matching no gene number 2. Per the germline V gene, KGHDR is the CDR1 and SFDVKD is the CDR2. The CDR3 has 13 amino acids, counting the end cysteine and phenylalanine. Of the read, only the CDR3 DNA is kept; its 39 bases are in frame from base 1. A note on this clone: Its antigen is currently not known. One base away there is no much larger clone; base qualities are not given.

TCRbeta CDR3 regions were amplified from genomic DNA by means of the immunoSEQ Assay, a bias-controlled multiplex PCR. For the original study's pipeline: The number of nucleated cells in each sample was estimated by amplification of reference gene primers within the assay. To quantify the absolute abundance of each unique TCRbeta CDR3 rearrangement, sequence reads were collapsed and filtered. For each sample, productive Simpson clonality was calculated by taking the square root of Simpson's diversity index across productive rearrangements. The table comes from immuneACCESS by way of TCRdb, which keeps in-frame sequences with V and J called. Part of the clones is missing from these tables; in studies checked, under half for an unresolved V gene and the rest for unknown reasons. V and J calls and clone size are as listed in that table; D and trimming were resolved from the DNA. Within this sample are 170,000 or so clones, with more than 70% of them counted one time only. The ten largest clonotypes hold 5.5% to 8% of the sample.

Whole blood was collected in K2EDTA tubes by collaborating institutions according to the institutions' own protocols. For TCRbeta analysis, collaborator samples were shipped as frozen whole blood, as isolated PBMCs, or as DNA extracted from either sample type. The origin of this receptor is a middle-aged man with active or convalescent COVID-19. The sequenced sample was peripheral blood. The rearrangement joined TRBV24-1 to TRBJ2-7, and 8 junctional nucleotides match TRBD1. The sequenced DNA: TGTGCCACCAGTGATATGACAGGGGACGAGCAGTACTTC. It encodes CATSDMTGDEQYF.